Shown below are 9 T cell receptor beta chains from a single sample sequenced in a study of T-cell reconstitution after alpha-beta-depleted transplantation in children. Researchers prepared the TCRbeta library using unique molecular identifiers, the study reports. Via MiXCR, TCRdb re-called the PCR reads, giving one row per CDR3 protein. The repertoire consists of 170,000 or so distinct CDR3 sequences, with approximately 6.6% occurring once and the leading ten covering 3% to 3.5%. The sequenced sample was PBMCs from the stem cell graft donor, obtained from the stem cell graft. Receptors were obtained from a human donor who donated a stem cell graft to a child with Wiskott-Aldrich syndrome.

This clonotype was observed many times. The chain uses TRBV6-1 and TRBJ2-7; possibly TRBD2 for D (5 bases). The germline gives CDR1 MNHNS, CDR2 SASEGT. The CDR3 covers 12 residues. Trimming took off 5 bases at V and 3 bases at J, with 8 bases between the two ends. CDR3 in amino acids: CASSRGLYEQYF. CDR3 sequence (DNA): TGTGCCAGCAGTCGCGGACTCTACGAGCAGTACTTC.

This clonotype occurred a few times. J is TRBJ1-4 and V is TRBV7-9; no clear D gene. Between the trimmed V and J ends, which lost 9 bases and 0 bases, there was a span of 11 bases. The CDR3 length is 14 residues. CDR1 and CDR2 (germline): SEHNR, FQNEAQ (reference sequence). The CDR3 is CASAPSATNEKLFF. The CDR3 coding sequence is TGTGCCAGTGCCCCGTCTGCAACTAATGAAAAACTGTTTTTT.

There are many counts of this clonotype. This rearrangement joins TRBV6-2 or TRBV6-3 to TRBJ2-7, with a weak D call TRBD2 (6 bases). V was shortened by 6 bases and J by 3 bases, with 21 bases between the two germline ends. The CDR3 contains 16 residues. Looked up from germline, CDR1 is MNHEY and CDR2 is SVGEGT. CDR3: CASSFPLAQHFYEQYF. CDR3 in DNA: TGTGCCAGCAGCTTTCCCCTAGCGCAACACTTCTACGAGCAGTACTTC.

This clonotype occurred many times. CDR3 residues: CASSRGASGRWDTGELFF. Written as DNA, the CDR3 is TGTGCCAGCAGCCGGGGGGCTAGCGGGAGGTGGGACACCGGGGAGCTGTTTTTT. This chain uses TRBV9 with TRBJ2-2; TRBD2 agrees at 11 bases. Looked up from germline, CDR1 is SGDLS and CDR2 is YYNGEE. V dropped 4 bases and J dropped 3; count of bases not matched to a gene: 11. The CDR3 loop spans 18 amino acids.

This clonotype was observed many times. The chain combines TRBV24-1 with TRBJ1-1, with no clear D. The CDR3 extends over 13 amino acids. Germline V gene sequence: CDR1 KGHDR, CDR2 SFDVKD. V was cut by 3 bases and J by 3 bases, with 7 bases left in between. The CDR3 DNA reads as TGTGCCACCAGTGATGACGCGTACACTGAAGCTTTCTTT. Translated, it gives CATSDDAYTEAFF.

This clonotype showed up many times. The chain joins TRBV5-1 to TRBJ2-5; no clear D. The CDR3 is 12 amino acids. Germline V gene data show CDR1 as SGHRS and CDR2 as YFSETQ. Trimming removed 3 bases from V and 2 bases from J, with 5 bases in between. This CDR3 reads CASSYRQETQYF. CDR3 in DNA: TGCGCCAGCAGCTACCGGCAAGAGACCCAGTACTTC.

This clonotype was counted between two and nine times. CDR3 DNA: TGCGCCAGCAGCGGGGGCCTATCAACCTGGGATGAGCAGTTCTTC. Protein product: CASSGGLSTWDEQFF. J is TRBJ2-1 and V is TRBV5-1; perhaps TRBD1 as D (6 bases). Germline V gene lookup returns CDR1 SGHRS and CDR2 YFSETQ. Trimming stripped 4 bases from V and 8 bases from J, with 19 bases between. This CDR3 region has 15 residues.

This clonotype was seen many times. The V gene is TRBV30, the J gene TRBJ2-7; D remains ambiguous. Germline V gene data show CDR1 as GTSNPN and CDR2 as SVGIG (reference sequence). The V end was cut by 0 bases, the J end by 2 bases, with 8 bases between. This CDR3 comprises 13 residues. CDR3 residues: CAWSVANTYEQYF. The CDR3, as DNA: TGTGCCTGGAGTGTGGCTAACACCTACGAGCAGTACTTC.

At least ten counts were recorded for this clonotype. This rearrangement joins TRBV12-3 or TRBV12-4 to TRBJ1-1; a weak D match, TRBD1 (5 bases). Between the trimmed V and J ends, which lost 2 bases and 11 bases, there was a span of 15 bases. This CDR3 is 13 amino acids long. The CDR3 bases are TGTGCCAGCAGTTTAAACTCCAGGGAAGTCGCTTTCTTT. Protein sequence: CASSLNSREVAFF.